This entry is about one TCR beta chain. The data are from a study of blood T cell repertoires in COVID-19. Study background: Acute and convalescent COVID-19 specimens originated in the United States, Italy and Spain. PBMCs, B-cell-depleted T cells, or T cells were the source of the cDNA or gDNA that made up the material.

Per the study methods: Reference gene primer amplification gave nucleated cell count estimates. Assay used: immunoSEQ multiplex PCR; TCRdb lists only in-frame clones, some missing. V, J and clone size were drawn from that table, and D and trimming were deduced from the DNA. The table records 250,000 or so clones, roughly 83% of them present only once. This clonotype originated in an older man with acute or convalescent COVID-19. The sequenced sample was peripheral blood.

For the CDR3, the DNA is TGTGCCAGCAGCTCGGACAGGTGGAATAGGTACGAGCAGTACTTC. Protein product: CASSSDRWNRYEQYF. The chain recombines TRBV7-2 with TRBJ2-7, with 7 bases identical to TRBD1. This CDR3 contains 15 residues. After removal of 4 bases from V and 4 bases from J, the junction contained 10 bases not matched to a gene. CDR1 and CDR2 from the germline V gene are SGHTA and FQGNSA.